This paragraph reports one T cell receptor (beta chain). Antigen: not known. TCRdb keeps only in-frame clones here, not all; method: immunoSEQ multiplex PCR. The repertoire holds roughly 180,000 clones, with under 90% as singletons. This CDR3 is built from 10 residues. Germline loops: CDR1 MNHNY, CDR2 SVGAGI (reference sequence). Trimming pared 8 bases from V and 4 bases from J, leaving 6 bases between. This sample was included in a study of cytotoxic CD8 clonotypes in ibrutinib-treated CLL. The study, taken as a whole, reports: Stable or contracted on treatment, public clonotypes were also uncommon. Samples were collected at differing times from sustained-remission and progressing patients.

V gene TRBV6-6 combines with J gene TRBJ2-7; no clear D. The sequence was obtained from a human donor with chronic lymphocytic leukemia. This specimen consisted of PBMCs, obtained after 24 months of ibrutinib treatment. CDR3 bases: TGTGCCAGCGGCCAGTACGAGCAGTACTTC. This encodes CASGQYEQYF.